Below, one T cell receptor beta chain is given with its context. Its antigen is as yet unknown. This CDR3 contains 14 residues. Germline lookup yields CDR1 LGHNA and CDR2 YNFKEQ. The V and J ends lost 3 bases and 2 bases respectively, with 10 bases between them. Some clones are missing from TCRdb's copy, which holds only in-frame ones; the method was immunoSEQ multiplex PCR. In the table there are roughly 120,000 clones, roughly 86% of which are singletons. The data were obtained in a study of cytomegalovirus exposure and HLA in healthy donors. Study-level results: In vitro experiments confirmed that three CMV-associated chains were specific for CMV antigens.

The TCR sequence derives from a young man in good health and CMV-seronegative. Specimen: PBMCs. This sequence joins TRBV4-2 and TRBJ1-1; weak D call: TRBD1 (5 bases). The CDR3 DNA reads TGTGCCAGCAGCCAGGCAACAGGAAACACTGAAGCTTTCTTT. It codes for CASSQATGNTEAFF.